These 21 T cell receptor beta chains were all obtained from the same sample, sequenced in a study of T cells in women clearing cervical HPV infection. Measured with immunoSEQ multiplex PCR; TCRdb has only the in-frame clones, and not every one. This sample lists some 39,000 clones; its ten largest clones have about 3.9%. The sample was blood buffy coat. These TCRs come from a woman aged 18 to 75 with a cervical HPV16 infection that either progressed to CIN3+ or cleared (not recorded which).

Note on this clone: At one end the junction does not follow the germline gene, possibly because of a read error. The CDR3 end lies 3 residues beyond the end of the read and is filled in from the germline J gene. The genes are TRBV4-2 and TRBJ1-3; D is possibly TRBD1 (6 bases). The CDR3 consists of 14 residues. Germline V gives CDR1 LGHNA, CDR2 YNFKEQ. The CDR3 sequence: CASSLRGGGNTIYF. CDR3 DNA, as far as it was read: TGCGCCAGCAGCCTCAGGGGTGGTGGAAACACC.

The CDR3 here is CASSRDRGSYNEQFF. The CDR3 bases that were read are TGTGCCAGCAGCCGGGACCGGGGGTCGTACAATGAG. The chain has TRBV7-9 and TRBJ2-1; TRBD2 is a possible D gene (6 bases). The read ends 3 residues early relative to the CDR3; the germline J gene fills the gap. This CDR3 region has 15 residues. Deletions cut 5 bases from V and 4 bases from J, with 15 bases between. The germline V gene encodes CDR1 SEHNR and CDR2 FQNEAQ (reference sequence).

Turning to this clone: Sequencing ends 3 residues short of the CDR3 end; the germline J gene provides the rest. The chain employs TRBV5-1 and TRBJ2-5, with 7 nucleotides matching TRBD1. Germline V gene sequence: CDR1 SGHRS, CDR2 YFSETQ. The length of the CDR3 is 13 residues. Trimming cost V 7 bases and J 3 bases; bases outside gene matches: 6. Partial CDR3 DNA: TGCGCCAGCGGATACAGGGGTAAAGAGACC. It is translated as CASGYRGKET. The whole CDR3 reads CASGYRGKETQYF.

As to this clone: The sequence runs out 3 residues before the end of the CDR3; the remainder is reconstructed from the germline J gene. The genes are TRBV12-5 and TRBJ1-1, with 9 bases fitting TRBD1. This CDR3 spans 17 amino acids. Per germline, CDR1 LGHNT and CDR2 FRNRAP. The trim removed 2 bases at V and 3 bases at J, leaving 10 bases unmatched. The CDR3 sequence: CASGLPRTGGGDTEAFF. CDR3 DNA (partial): TGTGCTAGTGGTTTGCCCCGTACAGGGGGCGGGGACACTGAA.

In the case of this clone: The read terminates 3 residues before the CDR3 end, so the remaining end is supplied by the germline J gene. V usage is TRBV10-2 and J usage is TRBJ2-7; TRBD1 aligns across 8 bases. The V gene's germline CDR1 is WSHSY and CDR2 SAAADI. The CDR3 runs 15 residues. Trimming took 5 bases from V and 3 from J; bases not matched to a gene: 9. The CDR3 DNA, read in part, is TGCGCCAGCAGTACCCTGGACAGGGAAGACTACGAG. It codes for CASSTLDREDYE. The whole CDR3 reads CASSTLDREDYEQYF.

On this clone itself: The read finishes 3 residues shy of the CDR3 end, and the germline J gene is used to complete it. V and J are TRBV24-1 and TRBJ1-5, with 7 bases fitting TRBD1. Germline assignment: CDR1 KGHDR and CDR2 SFDVKD. CDR3 length: 17 amino acids. The V segment lost 6 bases and the J segment 2 bases; nucleotides outside the gene matches: 12. CDR3 DNA (partial): TGTGCCACCAGTTCCGCGGAGGGGGCGAAAGGCAATCAGCCC. Its translation: CATSSAEGAKGNQP. Given in full, the CDR3 is CATSSAEGAKGNQPQHF.

As concerns this clone: The read gets to within 3 residues of the CDR3 end, and the germline J gene fills in the rest. J is TRBJ2-7 and V is TRBV12-5; the D gene is possibly TRBD1 (6 bases). Trimming took 9 bases from V and 0 from J, leaving 24 bases between them. Germline V gene lookup returns CDR1 LGHNT and CDR2 FRNRAP. The CDR3 spans 17 residues. The CDR3 DNA, read in part, is TGTGCTAGGGATGGTAGACAGGAGCCTTTAAGCTCCTACGAG. This encodes CARDGRQEPLSSYE. The entire CDR3 is CARDGRQEPLSSYEQYF.

Regarding this clone: The CDR3 extends 3 residues past the end of the read, so its final part is completed from the germline J gene. The chain has TRBV5-1 and TRBJ1-1, with 11 positions matching TRBD1. This CDR3 contains 16 residues. The J segment lost 4 bases and the V segment lost 0 bases, leaving 5 bases of the junction unmatched. Germline CDR1 reads SGHRS; CDR2 reads YFSETQ. CDR3 DNA (partial): TGCGCCAGCAGCTTGGGGACAGGGGGCCTGGGCACTGAA. It is translated as CASSLGTGGLGTE. In full, the CDR3 is CASSLGTGGLGTEAFF. The full variable domain, rest sourced from reference TRBV5-1 and TRBJ1-1, is KAGVTQTPRYLIKTRGQQVTLSCSPISGHRSVSWYQQTPGQGLQFLFEYFSETQRNKGNFPGRFSGRQFSNSRSEMNVSTLELGDSALYLCASSLGTGGLGTEAFFGQGTRLTVV.

Comments on this clone: The CDR3 extends 3 residues past the end of the read, so its final part is completed from the germline J gene. The rearrangement links TRBV9 to TRBJ1-2; 7 nucleotides align to TRBD1. This CDR3 has 15 amino acids. V lost 4 bases and J lost 0; bases outside the gene matches: 6. CDR1 is SGDLS and CDR2 is YYNGEE in the germline V gene. The covered CDR3 bases are TGTGCCAGCAGCCCATCGGACAGGTCTAACTATGGC. Encoded protein: CASSPSDRSNYG. The full CDR3 is CASSPSDRSNYGYTF. Together with reference TRBV9 and TRBJ1-2, the CDR3 gives the full variable domain: DSGVTQTPKHLITATGQRVTLRCSPRSGDLSVYWYQQSLDQGLQFLIQYYNGEERAKGNILERFSAQQFPDLHSELNLSSLELGDSALYFCASSPSDRSNYGYTFGSGTRLTVV.

Points on this clone: The CDR3 goes on 3 residues after the read ends, and that part is filled in from the germline J gene. This chain connects TRBV29-1 to TRBJ1-5; 7 bases match TRBD1. The V and J ends lost 4 bases and 5 bases, in that order; junction bases with no gene match: 8. The CDR3 covers 14 residues. Germline CDR1 reads SQVTM; CDR2 reads ANQGSEA. The CDR3 here is CSVGPGTVDQPQHF. The sequenced part of the CDR3 DNA is TGCAGCGTTGGGCCTGGGACAGTCGATCAGCCC.

Considering frequency, this clone is medium-sized. Germline and junction disagree at one end, which may indicate a read error. The CDR3 end is not reached by the read, which stops 3 residues before it; the germline J gene fills it in. This rearrangement joins TRBV4-2 to TRBJ2-6; perhaps TRBD2 as D (7 bases). This CDR3 has 16 amino acids. CDR1 and CDR2 from the germline V gene are LGHNA and YNFKEQ. The CDR3 loop reads CASSEGGPSGANVLTF. The CDR3 DNA, read in part, is TGCGCCAGCAGCGAGGGGGGGCCCTCTGGGGCCAACGTC.

Worth noting for this clone: The CDR3 end is not reached by the read, which stops 3 residues before it; the germline J gene fills it in. The rearrangement joins TRBV28 to TRBJ2-1; 8 bases are shared with TRBD2. Germline V gene lookup returns CDR1 MDHEN and CDR2 SYDVKM. The CDR3 spans 15 residues. V dropped 4 bases and J dropped 8; count of bases not matched to a gene: 10. CDR3 sequence: CASSYVREEGYEQFF. CDR3 DNA (partial): TGTGCCAGCAGTTATGTGCGGGAGGAGGGCTATGAG.

About this clone itself: The CDR3 end lies 3 residues beyond the end of the read and is filled in from the germline J gene. This chain joins TRBV20-1 and TRBJ2-3; 10 bases align to TRBD2. The V gene's germline CDR1 is DFQATT and CDR2 SNEGSKA (reference sequence). J gave up 1 base and V 5 bases, and 6 bases lay outside the gene matches. The CDR3 sequence is 15 residues long. The CDR3 sequence: CSASSGTSGTDTQYF. The DNA read from the CDR3 is TGCAGTGCTTCCTCCGGGACTAGCGGCACAGATACG.

On this clone: The CDR3 end lies 3 residues beyond the end of the read and is filled in from the germline J gene. J is TRBJ1-2 and V is TRBV18; D may be TRBD1 (5 bases). Germline CDR1 KGHSH, CDR2 LQKENI. The CDR3 is 15 amino acids. The part of the CDR3 DNA that was read is TGTGCCAGCTCACCACCGGTCAGGGCCGGAGATACC. Protein product: CASSPPVRAGDT. The whole CDR3 reads CASSPPVRAGDTYTF.

About this clone itself: The read comes to an end 3 residues before the CDR3 does, leaving the germline J gene to fill in the end. V gene TRBV20-1 combines with J gene TRBJ1-1; possibly TRBD1 for D (6 bases). The CDR3 has 12 residues. Per germline, CDR1 DFQATT and CDR2 SNEGSKA (reference sequence). Trimming shortened V by 4 bases and J by 4 bases, and 10 bases separated the two germline ends. Incomplete CDR3 DNA: TGCAGTGCTAAAGGAGGGGGCACTGAA. It encodes CSAKGGGTE. The CDR3 reads in full as CSAKGGGTEAFF.

CDR3 sequence reads: CASSLLGANYNEQFF. The covered CDR3 bases are TGTGCCAGCAGCTTATTGGGGGCGAATTACAATGAG. The rearrangement links TRBV5-5 to TRBJ2-1; D possibly corresponds to TRBD1 (6 bases). The CDR3 end falls 3 residues outside the read, so it is completed with the germline J gene. CDR1 and CDR2 (germline): SGHKS, YYEKEE (reference sequence). The CDR3 loop spans 15 amino acids. Trimming pared 2 bases from V and 4 bases from J, leaving 13 bases between.

In the case of this clone: The read terminates 3 residues ahead of where the CDR3 ends, so the germline J gene completes it. The gene calls are TRBV19 and TRBJ2-7, with D possibly matching TRBD2 (6 bases). CDR3 size: 13 residues. Per germline, CDR1 LNHDA and CDR2 SQIVND (reference sequence). V was clipped by 7 bases and J by 1 base, with 11 bases between them. This chain's CDR3 is CASMGGPSYEQYF. The sequenced CDR3 bases are TGTGCCAGTATGGGGGGTCCTTCCTACGAG. The whole variable domain, remainder taken from reference TRBV19 and TRBJ2-7, is DGGITQSPKYLFRKEGQNVTLSCEQNLNHDAMYWYRQDPGQGLRLIYYSQIVNDFQKGDIAEGYSVSREKKESFPLTVTSAQKNPTAFYLCASMGGPSYEQYFGPGTRLTVT.

Concerning this clone itself: The sequence runs out 3 residues before the end of the CDR3; the remainder is reconstructed from the germline J gene. The chain recombines TRBV7-2 with TRBJ2-2, with D unresolved. The CDR3 covers 13 residues. From germline, CDR1 is SGHTA and CDR2 FQGNSA. The V and J ends lost 3 bases and 7 bases respectively, with 9 bases between them. CDR3 DNA (partial): TGTGCCAGCAGCTTCTGGGCGAACGGGGAG. It codes for CASSFWANGE. The entire CDR3 reads CASSFWANGELFF.

Details on this clone: The read ends 3 residues before the CDR3 terminus; that terminus is restored from the germline J gene. This sequence joins TRBV13 and TRBJ1-1, with D maybe TRBD1 (6 bases). The ends were cut back, 10 bases at V and 3 bases at J, with 18 bases in the middle. CDR1 and CDR2 (germline): PRHDT, FYEKMQ (reference sequence). There are 14 residues in the CDR3. The CDR3 DNA, read in part, is TGTGCCACCTCGACCGTACAGGGACACACTGAA. This encodes CATSTVQGHTE. The complete CDR3 reads CATSTVQGHTEAFF.

Note on this clone: Read sequence stops 3 residues before the CDR3 end, and the germline J gene provides the missing end. V is TRBV19 and J is TRBJ1-1; 9 bases are shared with TRBD1. Per germline, CDR1 LNHDA and CDR2 SQIVND (reference sequence). The CDR3 consists of 14 residues. The V gene end was trimmed by 5 bases and the J gene end by 5 bases; junction bases not matched to a gene: 6. CDR3 residues: CASSEYRGLTEAFF. The sequenced CDR3 bases are TGTGCCAGTAGTGAGTACAGGGGGCTGACTGAA.

On this clone itself: The read falls 3 residues short of the CDR3 end, and the missing part is taken from the germline J gene. The chain links TRBV11-2 to TRBJ1-1; D may be TRBD1 (6 bases). The CDR3 length is 15 residues. Trimming pared 5 bases from V and 0 bases from J, leaving 13 bases between. Germline V gene lookup returns CDR1 SGHAT and CDR2 FQNNGV. The CDR3 DNA, read in part, is TGTGCCAGCAGCCCACAGGGCATGATGAACACTGAA. Its translation is CASSPQGMMNTE. The full CDR3 protein is CASSPQGMMNTEAFF.